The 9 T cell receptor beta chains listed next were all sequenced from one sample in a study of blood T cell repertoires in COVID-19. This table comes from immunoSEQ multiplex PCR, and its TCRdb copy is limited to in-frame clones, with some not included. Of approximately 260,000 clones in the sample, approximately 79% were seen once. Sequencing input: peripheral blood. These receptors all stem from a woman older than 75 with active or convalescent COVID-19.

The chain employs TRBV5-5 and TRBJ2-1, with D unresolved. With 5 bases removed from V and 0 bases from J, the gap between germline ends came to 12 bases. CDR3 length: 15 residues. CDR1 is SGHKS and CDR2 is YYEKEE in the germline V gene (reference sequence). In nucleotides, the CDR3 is TGTGCCAGCAGGGTGAGCGCCAGCTCCTACAATGAGCAGTTCTTC. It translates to CASRVSASSYNEQFF.

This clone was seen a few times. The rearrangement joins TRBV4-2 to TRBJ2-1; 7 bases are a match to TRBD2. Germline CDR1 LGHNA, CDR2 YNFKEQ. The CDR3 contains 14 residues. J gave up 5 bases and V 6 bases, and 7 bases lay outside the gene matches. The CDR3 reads CASRVRDYDNEQFF. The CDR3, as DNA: TGTGCCAGCAGGGTCCGGGACTACGACAATGAGCAGTTCTTC.

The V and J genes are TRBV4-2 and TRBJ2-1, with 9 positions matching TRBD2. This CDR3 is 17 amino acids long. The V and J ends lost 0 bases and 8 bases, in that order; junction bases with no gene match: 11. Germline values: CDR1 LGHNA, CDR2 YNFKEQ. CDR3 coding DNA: TGTGCCAGCAGCCAAGACCCTTTTAGCGGGAGCGTCTATGAGCAGTTCTTC. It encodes CASSQDPFSGSVYEQFF.

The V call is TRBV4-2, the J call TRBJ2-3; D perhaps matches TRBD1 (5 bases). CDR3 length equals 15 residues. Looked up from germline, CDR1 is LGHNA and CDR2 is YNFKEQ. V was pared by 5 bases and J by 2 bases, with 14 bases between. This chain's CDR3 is CASSKQGDHTDTQYF. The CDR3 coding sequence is TGTGCCAGCAGCAAGCAGGGTGACCACACAGATACGCAGTATTTT.

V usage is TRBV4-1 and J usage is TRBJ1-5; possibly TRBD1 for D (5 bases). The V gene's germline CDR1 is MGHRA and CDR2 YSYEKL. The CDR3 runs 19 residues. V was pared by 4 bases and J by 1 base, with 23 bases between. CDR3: CASSLLPPTTRGSNQPQHF. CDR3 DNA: TGCGCCAGCAGCCTGTTACCGCCAACAACCCGGGGGAGCAATCAGCCCCAGCATTTT.

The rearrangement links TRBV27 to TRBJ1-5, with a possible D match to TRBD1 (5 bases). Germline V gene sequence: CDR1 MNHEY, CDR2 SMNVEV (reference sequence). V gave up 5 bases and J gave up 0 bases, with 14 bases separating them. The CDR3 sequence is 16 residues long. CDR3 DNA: TGTGCCAGCAGTCCCGGGGGGGGAACTAGCAATCAGCCCCAGCATTTT. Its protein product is CASSPGGGTSNQPQHF.

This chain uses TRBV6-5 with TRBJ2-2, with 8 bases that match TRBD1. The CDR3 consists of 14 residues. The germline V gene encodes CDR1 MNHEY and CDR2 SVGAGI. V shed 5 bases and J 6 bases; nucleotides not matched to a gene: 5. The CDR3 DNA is TGTGCCAGCAGTCTTGGCAGGGGGCCCGGGGAGCTGTTTTTT. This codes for CASSLGRGPGELFF.

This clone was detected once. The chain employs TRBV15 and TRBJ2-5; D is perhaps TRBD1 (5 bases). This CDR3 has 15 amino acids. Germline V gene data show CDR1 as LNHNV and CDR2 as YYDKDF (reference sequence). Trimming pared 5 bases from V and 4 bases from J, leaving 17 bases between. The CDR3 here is CATSYHLAGRETQYF. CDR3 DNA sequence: TGTGCCACCAGCTATCACCTGGCAGGGCGAGAGACCCAGTACTTC.

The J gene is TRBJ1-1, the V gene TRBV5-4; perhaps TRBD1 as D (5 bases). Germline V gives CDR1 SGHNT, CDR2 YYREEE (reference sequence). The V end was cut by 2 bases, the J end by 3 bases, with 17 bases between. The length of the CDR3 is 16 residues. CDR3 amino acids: CASSFSRVNGHTEAFF. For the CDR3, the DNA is TGTGCCAGCAGCTTTTCCAGGGTCAATGGGCACACTGAAGCTTTCTTT.